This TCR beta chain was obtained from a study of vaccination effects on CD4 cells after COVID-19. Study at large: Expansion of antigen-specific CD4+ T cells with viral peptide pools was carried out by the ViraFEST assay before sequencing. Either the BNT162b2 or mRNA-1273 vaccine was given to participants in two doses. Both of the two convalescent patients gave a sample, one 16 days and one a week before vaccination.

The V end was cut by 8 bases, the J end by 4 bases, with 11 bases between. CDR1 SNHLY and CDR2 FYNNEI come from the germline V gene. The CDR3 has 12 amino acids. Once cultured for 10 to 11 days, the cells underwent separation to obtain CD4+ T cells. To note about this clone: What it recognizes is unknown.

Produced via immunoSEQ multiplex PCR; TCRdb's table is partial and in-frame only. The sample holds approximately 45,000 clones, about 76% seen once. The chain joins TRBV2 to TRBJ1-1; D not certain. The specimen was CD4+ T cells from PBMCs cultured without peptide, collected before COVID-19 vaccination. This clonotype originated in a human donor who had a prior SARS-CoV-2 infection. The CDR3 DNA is TGTGCCAGCCGTTCCTCGGGCACTGAAGCTTTCTTT. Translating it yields CASRSSGTEAFF.